This T cell receptor beta chain is drawn from a study of blood T cell repertoires in COVID-19. Study-level background: Donors in the United States, Italy and Spain gave samples during acute or convalescent COVID-19. The cDNA or gDNA used as material had been derived from T cells, B-cell-depleted T cells, or PBMCs.

Libraries were prepared by immunoSEQ multiplex PCR; TCRdb keeps only in-frame clonotypes and omits some of them. This sample carries roughly 270,000 clones, nearly 90% of them seen once, and the ten largest clones take approximately 8.8%. From germline, CDR1 is PRHDT and CDR2 FYEKMQ (reference sequence). This CDR3 contains 16 residues. The J segment lost 4 bases and the V segment lost 5 bases, leaving 10 bases of the junction unmatched. The sample consisted of peripheral blood. J is TRBJ2-3 and V is TRBV13, with 9 nucleotides matching TRBD1. The TCR originated in a man aged 18 to 29 with active or convalescent COVID-19. The CDR3 DNA reads as TGTGCCAGCAGCCAACCCGGACAGGGGTGGGCAGATACGCAGTATTTT. The encoded protein is CASSQPGQGWADTQYF.